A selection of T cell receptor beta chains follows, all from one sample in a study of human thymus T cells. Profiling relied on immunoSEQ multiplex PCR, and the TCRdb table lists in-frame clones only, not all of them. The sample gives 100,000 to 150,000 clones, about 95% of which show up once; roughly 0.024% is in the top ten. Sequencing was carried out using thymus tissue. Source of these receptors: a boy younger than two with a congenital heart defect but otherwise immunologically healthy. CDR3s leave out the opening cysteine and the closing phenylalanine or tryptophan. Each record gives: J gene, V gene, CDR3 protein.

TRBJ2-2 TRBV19 ASSILASGGTGELF
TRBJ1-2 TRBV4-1 ASSREVSPHYNYGYT
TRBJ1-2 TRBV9 ASSDRDRGHGYT
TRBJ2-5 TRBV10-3 AISESLAGEETQY
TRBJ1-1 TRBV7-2 ASSLVKPGQGAAEAF
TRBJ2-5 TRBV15 ATSSRPNRYQETQY
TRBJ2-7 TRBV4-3 ASSQERLSYEQY
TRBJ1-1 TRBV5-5 ASSLVGQKLSNTEAF
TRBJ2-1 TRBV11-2 ASSLAQASYNEQF
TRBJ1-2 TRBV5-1 ASSLGTAVNYGHT
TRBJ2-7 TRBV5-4 ASSFRETYEQY
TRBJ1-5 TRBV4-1 ASSQVLLGGVGYQPQH
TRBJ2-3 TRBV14 ASSQDPTGTSGDYWAPHTQY
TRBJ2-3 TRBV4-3 ASSQERTSGVGTDTQY
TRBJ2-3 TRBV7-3 ASRTRLAGSTDTQY
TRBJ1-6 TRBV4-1 ASSIRDRDNSPLH
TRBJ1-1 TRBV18 ASSPRGSNTEAF
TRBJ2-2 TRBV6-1 ASSVGENTGELF
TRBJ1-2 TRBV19 ASSSLQGGGYT
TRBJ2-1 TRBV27 ASSQRGGIPRRYNEQF
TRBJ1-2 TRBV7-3 ASSSRTGYGYT
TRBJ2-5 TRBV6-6 ASRRGTSGAQETQY
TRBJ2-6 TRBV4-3 ASSQEGAGPLSGANVLT
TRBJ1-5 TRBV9 ASSSGQGPNQPQH
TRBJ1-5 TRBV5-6 ASSVPGEDQPQH
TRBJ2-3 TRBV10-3 AISESGTSGGPSTDTQY
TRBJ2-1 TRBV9 ASSVGARGPPHEQF
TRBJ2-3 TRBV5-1 ASSLADTQY
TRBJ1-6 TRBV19 ASTRDSHIQALH
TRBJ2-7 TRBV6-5 ASSNRGATNEQY
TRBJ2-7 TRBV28 ASSELAESYEQY
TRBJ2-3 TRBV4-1 ASSQEGEGGGAGDTQY
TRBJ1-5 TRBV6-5 ASSYSPGDNQPQH
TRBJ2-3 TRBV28 ASSPKSAGGLTDTQY
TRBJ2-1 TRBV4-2 ASSPRGSGGQNEQF
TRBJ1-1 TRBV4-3 ASSEERTAEAF
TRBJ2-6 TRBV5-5 ASRNPGFAPSGANVLT
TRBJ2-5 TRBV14 ASSSGGTGMQETQY
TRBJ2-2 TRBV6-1 ASSENRGRGNTGELF
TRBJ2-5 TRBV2 ASSPGGDKQETQY
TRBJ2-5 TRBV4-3 ASSQDPPSGGQETQY